This T cell receptor beta chain derives from a study of shared clonotypes between healthy human individuals. Overall study: Aged between 18 and 49, the donors were a couple of women and three men. For every donor, three CD4 naive, three CD4 memory, two CD8 naive and one CD8 memory plates were used.

Per germline, CDR1 MNHEY and CDR2 SMNVEV (reference sequence). The CDR3 length is 13 residues. V lost 4 bases to trimming and J lost 7 bases; unmatched junction nucleotides: 5. Sequenced by immunoSEQ multiplex PCR; TCRdb stores in-frame clones only, minus some. This table has about 2 million clones, approximately 94% appearing once. Terminally differentiated effector memory CD45RA+ cells were excluded from the naive CD8 cells, which were CD45RO-negative and positively selected for CCR7. The sequencing sample was made of naive CD8+ T cells sorted from blood. The sequence was collected from a man aged 18 to 35 in good health. The V gene is TRBV27, the J gene TRBJ2-7; 9 bases are shared with TRBD1. As DNA, the CDR3 is TGTGCCAGCAGTTCACAGGGGGCGGAAGAGCAGTACTTC. It yields the protein CASSSQGAEEQYF.